These T cell receptor beta chains were read from a single sample in a study of blood T cell repertoires in COVID-19. The protocol was immunoSEQ multiplex PCR, while the TCRdb copy is restricted to in-frame clones and leaves out a portion. The data hold approximately 110,000 clones, with roughly 92% observed a single time. Sequenced: peripheral blood. The receptors come from a man aged 50 to 60 with COVID-19, enrolled during active disease. The CDR3 runs from the conserved cysteine through the conserved F or W. Fields, in order: J gene, D gene, clone size, V gene, CDR3 DNA, CDR3 protein. D genes are given only for firm matches. Clone size is stated in some rows and not others, as once, few, many or a class when expanded.

>TRBJ2-5|-|-|TRBV10-2
TGCGCCAGCAGAGACAGCGCCCAAGAGACCCAGTACTTC
CASRDSAQETQYF
>TRBJ1-6|TRBD1|-|TRBV2
TGTGCCAGCAGCTGGACAGGGGGGAATTCACCCCTCCACTTT
CASSWTGGNSPLHF
>TRBJ2-1|-|-|TRBV7-8
TGTGCCAGCAGCTTCGCAGGTCCCAATGAGCAGTTCTTC
CASSFAGPNEQFF
>TRBJ2-1|-|-|TRBV6-5
TGTGCCAGCAGTTTAACAGGGGGGGAGTACAATGAGCAGTTCTTC
CASSLTGGEYNEQFF
>TRBJ2-3|-|-|TRBV5-1
TGCGCCAGCAGCTTACACAGAGGGGGAGCAGATACGCAGTATTTT
CASSLHRGGADTQYF
>TRBJ1-2|TRBD1|-|TRBV6-6
TGTGCCAGCAGTTTAACCGGGACAGGGGATGGCTACACCTTC
CASSLTGTGDGYTF
>TRBJ2-1|TRBD2|-|TRBV4-1
TGCGCCATCCAGGGCGCAATACTAGCGGGTGACGAGCAGTTCTTC
CAIQGAILAGDEQFF
>TRBJ2-3|-|-|TRBV7-2
TGTGCCAGCAGCTTAGCGGGAGTAGTCGATACGCAGTATTTT
CASSLAGVVDTQYF
>TRBJ2-2|-|-|TRBV6-1
TGTGCCAGCAGTGAAGTCCAGGGAAACACCGGGGAGCTGTTTTTT
CASSEVQGNTGELFF
>TRBJ1-4|-|-|TRBV30
TGTGCCTGGAGTGTACTGTTCGCGGCAACTAATGAAAAACTGTTTTTT
CAWSVLFAATNEKLFF
>TRBJ2-4|TRBD1|-|TRBV28
TGTGCCAGCAGTACGGCCGGGACAGGGGTCGAACTAGCCAAAAACATTCAGTACTTC
CASSTAGTGVELAKNIQYF
>TRBJ2-5|-|-|TRBV9
TGTGCCAGCAGCGTAGCTAGTCGGATTGGAGAGACCCAGTACTTC
CASSVASRIGETQYF
>TRBJ2-3|TRBD2|-|TRBV11-2
TGTGCCAGCAGCTTGCGAGCGGGGTTAGATACGCAGTATTTT
CASSLRAGLDTQYF
>TRBJ1-2|TRBD1|-|TRBV10-3
TGTGCCATCAGTGAGACAGGGGGCGAGGGGTATGGCTACACCTTC
CAISETGGEGYGYTF
>TRBJ2-3|-|-|TRBV7-6
TGTGCCAGCAGCCCGCAGGATACGCAGTATTTT
CASSPQDTQYF
>TRBJ2-1|TRBD2|-|TRBV7-3
TGTGCCAGCAGCTTACACCCAGCGGGAGGGCACAATGAGCAGTTCTTC
CASSLHPAGGHNEQFF
>TRBJ1-2|-|-|TRBV7-8
TGTGCCAGCAGCTTAGCGTCAGGGGCGGATGGCTACACCTTC
CASSLASGADGYTF
>TRBJ2-3|TRBD2|-|TRBV10-3
TGTGCCATAGGGACTAGCGGGTCTAGCACAGATACGCAGTATTTT
CAIGTSGSSTDTQYF
>TRBJ2-3|TRBD2|once|TRBV19
TGTGCCAGTAGTATTGGTCGCGGCGGGAGCGATACGCAGTATTTT
CASSIGRGGSDTQYF
>TRBJ2-5|-|-|TRBV3-1/TRBV3-2
TGTGCCAGCAGCCAAGACAGACAGGTTTGGGAGACCCAGTACTTC
CASSQDRQVWETQYF
>TRBJ2-2|TRBD1|-|TRBV6-5
TGTGCCAGCATCCGCTCCCAGGGGGCCGGGGAGCTGTTTTTT
CASIRSQGAGELFF
>TRBJ2-6|-|once|TRBV30
TGTGCCTGGAGTGGAGGAAGATCTGGGGCCAACGTCCTGACTTTC
CAWSGGRSGANVLTF
>TRBJ1-1|-|-|TRBV5-1
TGCGCCAGCAGCCCCATAGGGAGTGGGCTGACTGAAGCTTTCTTT
CASSPIGSGLTEAFF
>TRBJ1-1|-|-|TRBV19
TGTGCCAGTAGTTCCCAGTCGAACACTGAAGCTTTCTTT
CASSSQSNTEAFF
>TRBJ2-2|TRBD1|-|TRBV28
TGTGCCAGCAGAATGGGACAGGGTTACACCGGGGAGCTGTTTTTT
CASRMGQGYTGELFF
>TRBJ1-5|-|-|TRBV12-2
TGTGCAAGTCGCTTAGCTCTAAATCAGCCCCAGCATTTT
CASRLALNQPQHF
>TRBJ2-1|-|-|TRBV6-2/TRBV6-3
TGTGCCAGCAGCTCCGCGGTGGAGCCCTTGACGAATGAGCAGTTCTTC
CASSSAVEPLTNEQFF
>TRBJ1-5|-|-|TRBV28
TGTGCCAGCAGTGAATGGACCGGCCGGGGTAGCAATCAGCCCCAGCATTTT
CASSEWTGRGSNQPQHF
>TRBJ2-3|-|-|TRBV5-8
TGTGCCAGCAATGGCGGCAGATCTATCGCAGATACGCAGTATTTT
CASNGGRSIADTQYF
>TRBJ2-1|TRBD1|-|TRBV27
TGTGCCAGCAGTTTCCGGGACAGTTTGCACAATGAGCAGTTCTTC
CASSFRDSLHNEQFF
>TRBJ1-5|-|-|TRBV19
TGTGCCAGTAGTTCGCCAGGGTGGAGCAATCAGCCCCAGCATTTT
CASSSPGWSNQPQHF
>TRBJ1-2|-|once|TRBV24-1
TGTGCCACCAGTGATTGGGGGGACTATGGCTACACCTTC
CATSDWGDYGYTF
>TRBJ1-4|-|-|TRBV12-3/TRBV12-4
TGTGCCAGCAAGACTACGGAGAATGAAAAACTGTTTTTT
CASKTTENEKLFF
>TRBJ1-3|TRBD1|-|TRBV5-1
TGCGCCAGCAGCGCTACAGGGGGAGCTGGAAACACCATATATTTT
CASSATGGAGNTIYF
>TRBJ1-1|-|once|TRBV28
TGTGCCAGCAGTCTGAGCTCCTCCGCGGGGGCGCGAACTGAAGCTTTCTTT
CASSLSSSAGARTEAFF